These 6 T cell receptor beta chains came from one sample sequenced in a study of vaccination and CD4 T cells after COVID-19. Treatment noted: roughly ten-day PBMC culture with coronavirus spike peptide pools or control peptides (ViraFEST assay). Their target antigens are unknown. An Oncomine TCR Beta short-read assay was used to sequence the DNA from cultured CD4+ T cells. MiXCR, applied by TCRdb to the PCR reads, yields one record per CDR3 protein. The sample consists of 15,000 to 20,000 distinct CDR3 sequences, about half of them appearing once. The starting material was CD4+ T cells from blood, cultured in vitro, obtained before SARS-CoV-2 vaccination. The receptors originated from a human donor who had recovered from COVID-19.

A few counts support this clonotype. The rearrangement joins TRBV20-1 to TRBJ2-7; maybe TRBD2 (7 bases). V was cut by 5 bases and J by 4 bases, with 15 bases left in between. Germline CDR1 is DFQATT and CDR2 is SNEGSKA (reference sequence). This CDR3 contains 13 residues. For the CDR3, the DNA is TGCAGTGCTCTGACGGGGGGCGGATACGAGCAGTACTTC. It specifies CSALTGGGYEQYF.

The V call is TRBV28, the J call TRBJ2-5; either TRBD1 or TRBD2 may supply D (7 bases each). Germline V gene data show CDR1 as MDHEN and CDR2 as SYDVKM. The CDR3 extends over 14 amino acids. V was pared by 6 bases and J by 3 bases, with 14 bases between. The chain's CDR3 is CASRPGGQKETQYF. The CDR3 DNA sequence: TGTGCCAGCAGACCGGGGGGACAGAAAGAGACCCAGTACTTC.

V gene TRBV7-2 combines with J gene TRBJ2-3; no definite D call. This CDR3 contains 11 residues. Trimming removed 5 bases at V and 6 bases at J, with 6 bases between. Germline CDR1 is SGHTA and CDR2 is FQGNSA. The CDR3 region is CASSVLDTQYF. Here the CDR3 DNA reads TGTGCCAGCAGCGTATTGGATACGCAGTATTTT.

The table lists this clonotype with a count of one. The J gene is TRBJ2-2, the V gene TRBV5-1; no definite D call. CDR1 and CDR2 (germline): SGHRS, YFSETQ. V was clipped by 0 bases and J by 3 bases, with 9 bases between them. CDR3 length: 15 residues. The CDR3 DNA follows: TGCGCCAGCAGCTTGGCTTCTGTCCACACCGGGGAGCTGTTTTTT. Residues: CASSLASVHTGELFF.

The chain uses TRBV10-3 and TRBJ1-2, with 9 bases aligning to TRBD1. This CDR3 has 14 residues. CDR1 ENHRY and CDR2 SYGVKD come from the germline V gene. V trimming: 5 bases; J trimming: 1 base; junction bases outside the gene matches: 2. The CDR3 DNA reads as TGTGCCATCAGTACAGGGGGCGATAACTATGGCTACACCTTC. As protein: CAISTGGDNYGYTF.

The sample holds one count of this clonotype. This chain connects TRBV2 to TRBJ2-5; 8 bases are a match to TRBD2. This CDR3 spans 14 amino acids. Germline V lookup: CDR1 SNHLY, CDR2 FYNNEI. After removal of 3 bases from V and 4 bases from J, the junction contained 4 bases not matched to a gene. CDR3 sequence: CASSEGLAGETQYF. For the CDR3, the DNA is TGTGCCAGCAGTGAGGGTCTAGCGGGAGAGACCCAGTACTTC.